The 17 T cell receptor beta chains presented below share a single source sample, sequenced in a study of T cell changes during pregnancy in multiple sclerosis. Profiling relied on immunoSEQ multiplex PCR, and the TCRdb table lists in-frame clones only, not all of them. Of about 38,000 clones in the sample, over 90% were seen once. Sample: CD4+ T cells from peripheral blood mononuclear cells, taken in the second trimester of pregnancy. All receptors come from a female donor with multiple sclerosis, enrolled in a pregnancy study.

V gene TRBV5-1 combines with J gene TRBJ1-2; TRBD1 matches at 8 bases. The V and J ends lost 4 bases and 7 bases, in that order; junction bases with no gene match: 6. The germline V gene encodes CDR1 SGHRS and CDR2 YFSETQ. This CDR3 comprises 13 residues. CDR3 sequence (DNA): TGCGCCAGCAGCCGTTCAGGGGGCTCTGGCTACACCTTC. Its translation is CASSRSGGSGYTF.

The chain couples TRBV10-3 to TRBJ2-7; maybe TRBD2 (6 bases). CDR1 and CDR2 (germline): ENHRY, SYGVKD. Deletions cut 6 bases from V and 1 base from J, with 16 bases between. This CDR3 has 15 amino acids. The CDR3 DNA reads as TGTGCCATCAGCCCGCGGGACTTTCTTTCCTACGAGCAGTACTTC. It encodes CAISPRDFLSYEQYF.

The V call is TRBV28, the J call TRBJ2-7; 15 bases map to TRBD2. The CDR3 has 15 amino acids. Germline trimming cut 8 bases from V and 10 bases from J; bases unmatched to any gene: 12. Germline CDR1 and CDR2: MDHEN and SYDVKM. CDR3 in DNA: TGTGCCAGCGCCCGGACTAGCGGGAGGGCCGTTGTACAGTACTTC. Translated, it gives CASARTSGRAVVQYF.

This clone has a single count. The rearrangement links TRBV5-6 to TRBJ2-3; 13 bases map to TRBD2. Germline loops: CDR1 SGHDT, CDR2 YYEEEE. V was pared by 2 bases and J by 3 bases, with 3 bases of the junction left unmatched. This CDR3 is 16 amino acids long. CDR3 DNA sequence: TGTGCCAGCAGCTTACTAGCGGGAGGGCCGACAGATACGCAGTATTTT. Its protein product is CASSLLAGGPTDTQYF.

V is TRBV5-6 and J is TRBJ2-2; 8 bases are a match to TRBD2. CDR1 SGHDT and CDR2 YYEEEE come from the germline V gene. Trimming cost V 2 bases and J 7 bases; bases outside gene matches: 4. The CDR3 consists of 14 residues. The CDR3: CASSFPGGVGELFF. CDR3 coding DNA: TGTGCCAGCAGCTTTCCCGGGGGGGTCGGGGAGCTGTTTTTT. The variable domain in full, with the rest retrieved from reference TRBV5-6 and TRBJ2-2, is DAGVTQSPTHLIKTRGQQVTLRCSPKSGHDTVSWYQQALGQGPQFIFQYYEEEERQRGNFPDRFSGHQFPNYSSELNVNALLLGDSALYLCASSFPGGVGELFFGEGSRLTVL.

The gene calls are TRBV28 and TRBJ1-1, with 10 bases identical to TRBD1. The CDR3 contains 16 residues. Germline CDR1 is MDHEN and CDR2 is SYDVKM. V lost 6 bases and J lost 4; bases outside the gene matches: 11. CDR3 residues: CASSPRGQGPRTEAFF. CDR3 coding DNA: TGTGCCAGCAGCCCGAGGGGACAGGGGCCTCGCACTGAAGCTTTCTTT.

V is TRBV6-1 and J is TRBJ2-7; 12 bases align to TRBD2. With V trimmed by 4 bases and J by 3 bases, 4 bases remained unmatched. Germline V CDR1 and CDR2: MNHNS, SASEGT. The CDR3 runs 15 residues. CDR3 amino acids: CASSGGLAGIYEQYF. CDR3 DNA sequence: TGTGCCAGCAGTGGTGGACTAGCGGGGATCTACGAGCAGTACTTC.

The gene calls are TRBV7-6 and TRBJ2-3, with TRBD1 matching 7 bases. This CDR3 comprises 14 residues. The germline CDR1 and CDR2 sequences are SGHVS and FNYEAQ. Trimming took 3 bases from V and 2 from J; bases not matched to a gene: 2. CDR3 sequence: CASSLGQITDTQYF. Written as DNA, the CDR3 is TGTGCCAGCAGCTTGGGACAGATCACAGATACGCAGTATTTT.

This chain connects TRBV7-2 to TRBJ1-1; 8 bases match TRBD1. V lost 4 bases and J lost 5; bases outside the gene matches: 9. Per germline, CDR1 SGHTA and CDR2 FQGNSA. The CDR3 has 15 amino acids. The CDR3 nucleotides are TGTGCCAGCAGCTCAATACAGACAGGGGAAACTGAAGCTTTCTTT. Translated: CASSSIQTGETEAFF.

This chain uses TRBV6-6 with TRBJ2-7; tentative D call: TRBD1 (6 bases). From germline, CDR1 is MNHNY and CDR2 SVGAGI (reference sequence). The CDR3 is 13 residues long. Trimming pared 7 bases from V and 3 bases from J, leaving 13 bases between. CDR3 coding DNA: TGTGCCAGCACCAACAGGGACCACTACGAGCAGTACTTC. Its translation is CASTNRDHYEQYF.

This chain links TRBV5-1 with TRBJ2-1, with 7 bases matching TRBD2. The CDR3 runs to 12 residues. Germline trimming cut 3 bases from V and 10 bases from J; bases unmatched to any gene: 4. CDR1 is SGHRS, CDR2 YFSETQ, per germline. CDR3 sequence: CASSSGLREQFF. The CDR3 bases are TGCGCCAGCAGCTCGGGACTAAGAGAGCAGTTCTTC.

This rearrangement joins TRBV11-2 to TRBJ2-2, with 8 bases lining up with TRBD1. The CDR3 is made up of 17 amino acids. Germline values: CDR1 SGHAT, CDR2 FQNNGV. V was clipped by 5 bases and J by 1 base; unmatched bases: 9. The CDR3 DNA follows: TGTGCCAGCAGCCTCGGGCAGGGGGCATGGAACACCGGGGAGCTGTTTTTT. Its translation is CASSLGQGAWNTGELFF. The full variable domain, in which reference TRBV11-2 and TRBJ2-2 provide the parts outside the CDR3, is EAGVAQSPRYKIIEKRQSVAFWCNPISGHATLYWYQQILGQGPKLLIQFQNNGVVDDSQLPKDRFSAERLKGVDSTLKIQPAKLEDSAVYLCASSLGQGAWNTGELFFGEGSRLTVL.

V and J are TRBV28 and TRBJ1-1; perhaps TRBD1 as D (6 bases). Between the trimmed V and J ends, which lost 2 bases and 5 bases, there was a span of 9 bases. CDR3 length: 13 residues. CDR1 and CDR2 (germline): MDHEN, SYDVKM. The CDR3, as DNA: TGTGCCAGCAGTTTACTCGGACAGACTGAAGCTTTCTTT. Translation: CASSLLGQTEAFF.

V gene TRBV9 combines with J gene TRBJ2-3; 7 nucleotides line up with TRBD2. The ends lost 4 bases at V and 6 bases at J; junction bases unmatched: 14. The CDR3 loop spans 16 amino acids. Germline lookup yields CDR1 SGDLS and CDR2 YYNGEE. The CDR3 sequence is CASSKRLAGDGDTQYF. CDR3 in DNA: TGTGCCAGCAGCAAACGCCTCGCGGGAGATGGGGATACGCAGTATTTT.

V is TRBV6-4 and J is TRBJ1-1; no clear D gene. The V gene lost 6 bases and the J gene lost 0 bases, with 8 bases spanning the gap. The length of the CDR3 is 13 residues. CDR1 is MRHNA and CDR2 is SNTAGT in the germline V gene. The CDR3 region has the DNA TGTGCCAGCAGGGCCGAAATGAACACTGAAGCTTTCTTT. It yields the protein CASRAEMNTEAFF.

The chain uses TRBV28 and TRBJ1-2, with 12 bases that match TRBD1. Trimming removed 3 bases from V and 4 bases from J; junction bases left unmatched: 9. The CDR3 spans 17 residues. Germline lookup yields CDR1 MDHEN and CDR2 SYDVKM. For the CDR3, the DNA is TGTGCCAGCAGTTTTCTGGGACAGGGGGCGCAAGGCTATGGCTACACCTTC. Translated: CASSFLGQGAQGYGYTF.

This rearrangement joins TRBV2 to TRBJ2-5; weak D call: TRBD2 (5 bases). Trimming left V 4 bases short and J 5 bases short, with 17 bases between. The CDR3 loop spans 15 amino acids. Per the germline V gene, CDR1 is SNHLY and CDR2 is FYNNEI. The CDR3 reads CASSGSRGLKETQYF. For the CDR3, the DNA is TGTGCCAGCAGTGGGTCTCGGGGTTTAAAGGAGACCCAGTACTTC.